Listed here are 14 T cell receptor beta chains from one sample, sequenced in a study of T cell responses to AZD1222 COVID-19 vaccine. Clones were read by immunoSEQ multiplex PCR, and TCRdb kept only the in-frame ones, dropping some. Of about 100,000 clones detected, around nine tenths appear once; the ten largest clones hold over 15%. The starting material was peripheral blood, obtained on day 0 of AZD1222 vaccination. Receptors were obtained from an adult in good health.

A word on this clone: This specimen includes other DNA sequences encoding the same CDR3. V gene TRBV6-4 combines with J gene TRBJ2-3; 8 nucleotides line up with TRBD2. The germline CDR1 and CDR2 sequences are MRHNA and SNTAGT. Trimming removed 0 bases from V and 2 bases from J; junction bases left unmatched: 4. CDR3 size: 16 residues. DNA for the CDR3: TGTGCCAGCAGTGACTCCGCGGGGGGCTCCACAGATACGCAGTATTTT. This gives the protein CASSDSAGGSTDTQYF.

V is TRBV18 and J is TRBJ1-4, with D unresolved. Germline-derived CDR1 and CDR2 are KGHSH and LQKENI. This CDR3 comprises 12 residues. Trimming left V 3 bases short and J 8 bases short, with 7 bases between. The CDR3 region is CASSPRTEKLFF. The CDR3, as DNA: TGTGCCAGCTCACCCCGCACCGAAAAACTGTTTTTT. The full variable domain, in which reference TRBV18 and TRBJ1-4 provide the parts outside the CDR3, is NAGVMQNPRHLVRRRGQEARLRCSPMKGHSHVYWYRQLPEEGLKFMVYLQKENIIDESGMPKERFSAEFPKEGPSILRIQQVVRGDSAAYFCASSPRTEKLFFGSGTQLSVL.

This chain uses TRBV29-1 with TRBJ1-4; D may be TRBD1 (5 bases). Germline CDR1 SQVTM, CDR2 ANQGSEA. The CDR3 length is 10 residues. V was trimmed by 7 bases and J by 6 bases, leaving 6 bases between them. CDR3 protein: CSGGDEKLFF. CDR3 bases: TGCAGCGGGGGGGATGAAAAACTGTTTTTT.

The V gene is TRBV28, the J gene TRBJ2-3; D tentatively fits TRBD1 or TRBD2 (6 bases each). V gave up 5 bases and J gave up 0 bases, with 9 bases separating them. Germline values: CDR1 MDHEN, CDR2 SYDVKM. The CDR3 loop spans 14 amino acids. CDR3 region: CASSRGDSTDTQYF. The CDR3 region has the DNA TGTGCCAGCAGTAGGGGGGATAGCACAGATACGCAGTATTTT.

V is TRBV10-3 and J is TRBJ2-1, with 13 nucleotides matching TRBD2. This CDR3 is 19 amino acids long. The V gene's germline CDR1 is ENHRY and CDR2 SYGVKD. J gave up 2 bases and V 6 bases, and 13 bases lay outside the gene matches. CDR3 sequence (DNA): TGTGCCATCAGCGACCCCAGCGTCGGACTAGCGGGGGCCTACAATGAGCAGTTCTTC. As protein: CAISDPSVGLAGAYNEQFF.

The chain carries TRBV18 and TRBJ2-7, with 10 bases that match TRBD2. Germline-derived CDR1 and CDR2 are KGHSH and LQKENI. Trimming cost V 1 base and J 5 bases; bases outside gene matches: 11. This CDR3 spans 17 amino acids. The CDR3 is CASSPRQAGGPPNEQYF. The CDR3 DNA reads as TGTGCCAGCTCACCACGGCAAGCGGGGGGGCCGCCGAACGAGCAGTACTTC.

V and J are TRBV27 and TRBJ2-5, with D possibly TRBD1 on 6 matching bases. The CDR3 is made up of 14 amino acids. V lost 3 bases and J lost 5, with 13 bases in between. Germline lookup yields CDR1 MNHEY and CDR2 SMNVEV (reference sequence). CDR3 nucleotide sequence: TGTGCCAGCAGTTTTAACAGGGTTTATGAGACCCAGTACTTC. This sequence encodes CASSFNRVYETQYF.

The chain carries TRBV5-8 and TRBJ2-1; 8 nucleotides align to TRBD1. J was trimmed by 5 bases and V by 4 bases; bases with no gene match: 8. Germline values: CDR1 SGHTS, CDR2 YDEGEE. This CDR3 is 15 amino acids long. CDR3 loop: CASSPRDRRHNEQFF. CDR3 in DNA: TGTGCCAGCAGCCCACGGGACAGGAGACACAATGAGCAGTTCTTC.

This clone was picked up one time. The chain has TRBV4-1 and TRBJ1-2, with TRBD1 matching 7 bases. The CDR3 spans 15 residues. CDR1 and CDR2 from the germline V gene are MGHRA and YSYEKL. Trimming removed 4 bases from V and 5 bases from J; junction bases left unmatched: 10. CDR3 nucleotides: TGCGCCAGCAGCCCCGAACAGGGGAAGGAATATGGCTACACCTTC. Translated, it gives CASSPEQGKEYGYTF.

As regards this clone: The junction does not match germline at one end; this may be a read error. This sample includes further DNA sequences coding for the same CDR3. This chain connects TRBV28 to TRBJ2-7; 7 bases are a match to TRBD2. CDR1 MDHEN and CDR2 SYDVKM come from the germline V gene. This CDR3 comprises 15 residues. The CDR3, as DNA: TGCGCCAGCAGTTTATACCCTAGCGGACCCTACGAGCAGTACTTC. Translation gives CASSLYPSGPYEQYF.

V gene TRBV29-1 combines with J gene TRBJ2-5; 14 bases agree with TRBD2. The CDR3 runs 14 residues. J lost 5 bases, V lost 4 bases, and 3 bases had no gene match. Germline V CDR1 and CDR2: SQVTM, ANQGSEA. The CDR3 DNA reads as TGCAGCGTTGGGACTAGCGGGGGGCGGGAGACCCAGTACTTC. Translation: CSVGTSGGRETQYF.

V is TRBV18 and J is TRBJ1-1; tentatively, D is TRBD1 (5 bases). Trimming cost V 1 base and J 1 base, with 13 bases left between them. This CDR3 is 16 amino acids long. The V gene's germline CDR1 is KGHSH and CDR2 LQKENI. Here the CDR3 reads CASSPQQGGANTEAFF. The DNA of the CDR3 is TGTGCCAGCTCACCACAGCAGGGTGGAGCGAACACTGAAGCTTTCTTT.

J is TRBJ2-7 and V is TRBV11-3, with D maybe TRBD2 (7 bases). Germline lookup yields CDR1 SGHNT and CDR2 YENEEA. The CDR3 has 15 amino acids. Trimming took off 4 bases at V and 3 bases at J, with 16 bases between the two ends. CDR3 protein: CASSYLGGQGYEQYF. In DNA, the CDR3 is TGTGCCAGCAGCTACCTCGGGGGGCAGGGCTACGAGCAGTACTTC.

In its sample, this clone was seen once. The chain joins TRBV3-1 (or the pseudogene TRBV3-2) to TRBJ1-2, with D unresolved. Germline CDR1 LGHDT, CDR2 YNNKEL (reference sequence). The CDR3 consists of 14 residues. Trimming cost V 3 bases and J 3 bases, with 11 bases left between them. The CDR3 sequence is CASSHAGVDYGYTF. The DNA of the CDR3 is TGTGCCAGCAGCCACGCCGGGGTCGACTATGGCTACACCTTC.